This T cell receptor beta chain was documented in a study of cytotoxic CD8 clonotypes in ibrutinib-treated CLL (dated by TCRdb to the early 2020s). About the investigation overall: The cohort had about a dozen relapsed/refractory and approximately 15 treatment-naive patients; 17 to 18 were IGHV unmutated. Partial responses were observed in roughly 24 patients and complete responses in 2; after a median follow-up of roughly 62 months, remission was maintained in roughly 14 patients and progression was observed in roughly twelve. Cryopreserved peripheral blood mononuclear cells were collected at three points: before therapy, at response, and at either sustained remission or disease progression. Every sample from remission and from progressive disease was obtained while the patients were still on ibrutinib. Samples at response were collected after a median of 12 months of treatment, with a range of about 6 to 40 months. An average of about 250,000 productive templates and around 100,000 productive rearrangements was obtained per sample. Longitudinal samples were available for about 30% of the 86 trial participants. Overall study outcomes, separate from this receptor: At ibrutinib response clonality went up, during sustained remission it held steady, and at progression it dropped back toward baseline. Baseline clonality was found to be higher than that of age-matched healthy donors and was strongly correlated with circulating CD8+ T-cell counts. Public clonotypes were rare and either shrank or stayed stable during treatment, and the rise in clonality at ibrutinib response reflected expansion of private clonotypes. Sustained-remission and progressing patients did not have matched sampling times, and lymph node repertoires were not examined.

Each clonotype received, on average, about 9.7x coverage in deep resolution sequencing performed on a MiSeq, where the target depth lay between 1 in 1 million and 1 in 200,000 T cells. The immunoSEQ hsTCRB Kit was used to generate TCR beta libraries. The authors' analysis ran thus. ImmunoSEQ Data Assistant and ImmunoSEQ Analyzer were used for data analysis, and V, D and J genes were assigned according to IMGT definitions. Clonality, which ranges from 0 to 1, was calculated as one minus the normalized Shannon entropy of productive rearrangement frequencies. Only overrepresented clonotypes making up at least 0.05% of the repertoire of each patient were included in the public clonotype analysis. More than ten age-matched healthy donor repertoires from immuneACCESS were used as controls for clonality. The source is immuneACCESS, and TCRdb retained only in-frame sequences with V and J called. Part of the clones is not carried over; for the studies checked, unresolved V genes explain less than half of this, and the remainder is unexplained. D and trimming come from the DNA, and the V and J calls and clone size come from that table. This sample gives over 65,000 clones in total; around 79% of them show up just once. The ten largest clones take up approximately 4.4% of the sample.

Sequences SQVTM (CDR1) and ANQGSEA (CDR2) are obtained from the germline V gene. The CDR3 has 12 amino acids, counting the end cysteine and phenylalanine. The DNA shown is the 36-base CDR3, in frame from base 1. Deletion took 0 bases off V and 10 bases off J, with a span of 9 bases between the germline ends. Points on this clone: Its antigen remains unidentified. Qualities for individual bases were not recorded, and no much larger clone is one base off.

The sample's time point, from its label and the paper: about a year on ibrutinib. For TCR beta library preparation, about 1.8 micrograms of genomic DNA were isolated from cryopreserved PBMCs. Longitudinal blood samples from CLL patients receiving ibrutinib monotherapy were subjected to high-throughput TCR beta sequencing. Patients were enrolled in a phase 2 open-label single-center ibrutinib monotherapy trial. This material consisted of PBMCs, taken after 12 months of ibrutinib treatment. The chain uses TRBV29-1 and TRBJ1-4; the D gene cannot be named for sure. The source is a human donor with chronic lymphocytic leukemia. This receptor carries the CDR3 CSVEEWGGKLFF. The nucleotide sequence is TGCAGCGTTGAAGAGTGGGGTGGAAAACTGTTTTTT.